These 5 T cell receptor beta chains share one sample of origin, sequenced in a study of shared clonotypes between healthy human individuals. Generated by immunoSEQ multiplex PCR, the TCRdb table keeps only in-frame clones and is missing some. The data show over a million clones, around 76% seen once. Input material: memory CD4+ T cells sorted from blood. Subset noted: CD45RA-negative fraction. The receptor source for this set is a man younger than 35 in good health.

The J gene is TRBJ1-2, the V gene TRBV5-6; D gene unclear. The V gene's germline CDR1 is SGHDT and CDR2 YYEEEE. The CDR3 is 11 residues long. V lost 5 bases to trimming and J lost 2 bases, with 4 bases between them. CDR3 sequence reads: CASRSNYGYTF. The CDR3 DNA is TGTGCCAGCAGGTCCAACTATGGCTACACCTTC.

This chain connects TRBV15 to TRBJ1-5, with no clear D. Trimming shortened V by 0 bases and J by 0 bases, and 12 bases separated the two germline ends. CDR3 length: 17 amino acids. CDR1 LNHNV and CDR2 YYDKDF come from the germline V gene (reference sequence). In DNA form, the CDR3 reads TGTGCCACCAGCAGAGATCTCCAGACGGGTAGCAATCAGCCCCAGCATTTT. It encodes CATSRDLQTGSNQPQHF.

The chain uses TRBV6-6 and TRBJ2-7; 7 nucleotides line up with TRBD1. V was clipped by 5 bases and J by 2 bases; unmatched bases: 0. CDR3 size: 12 residues. Germline loops: CDR1 MNHNY, CDR2 SVGAGI (reference sequence). The CDR3 bases are TGTGCCAGCAGTCAGGGGGCCTACGAGCAGTACTTC. This gives the protein CASSQGAYEQYF.

CDR3 region: CASSLVSSANTGELFF. The DNA for the CDR3 is TGCGCCAGCAGCTTGGTTTCCAGCGCGAACACCGGGGAGCTGTTTTTT. The chain joins TRBV5-1 to TRBJ2-2; no definite D call. V shed 0 bases and J shed 0 bases, with 9 bases lying between them. The CDR3 length is 16 residues. Germline CDR1 reads SGHRS; CDR2 reads YFSETQ.

This clone was detected once. The V and J genes are TRBV30 and TRBJ2-1; 7 positions match TRBD2. Germline lookup yields CDR1 GTSNPN and CDR2 SVGIG (reference sequence). CDR3 length: 11 residues. The V and J ends lost 0 bases and 12 bases, in that order; junction bases with no gene match: 2. The CDR3 DNA sequence: TGTGCCTGGAGTGTATCGGGAGGGCAGTTCTTC. The encoded protein is CAWSVSGGQFF.